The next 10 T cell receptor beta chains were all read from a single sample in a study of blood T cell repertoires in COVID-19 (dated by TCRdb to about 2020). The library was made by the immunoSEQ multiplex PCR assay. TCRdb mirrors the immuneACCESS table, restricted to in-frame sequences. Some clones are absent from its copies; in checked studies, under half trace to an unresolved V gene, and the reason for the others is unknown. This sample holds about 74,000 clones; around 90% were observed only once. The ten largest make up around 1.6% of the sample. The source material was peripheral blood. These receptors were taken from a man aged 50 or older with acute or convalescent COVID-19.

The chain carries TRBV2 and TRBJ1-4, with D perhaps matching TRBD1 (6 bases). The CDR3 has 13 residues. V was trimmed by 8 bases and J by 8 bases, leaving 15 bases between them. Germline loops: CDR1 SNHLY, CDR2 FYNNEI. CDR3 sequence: CASGRTENEKLFF. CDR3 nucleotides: TGTGCCAGCGGTAGGACAGAAAACGAAAAACTGTTTTTT.

In nucleotides, the CDR3 is TGTGCCAGTAGTATCACCCGGGACAGGCTCAATGAGCAGTTCTTC. Its protein product is CASSITRDRLNEQFF. The gene calls are TRBV19 and TRBJ2-1, with TRBD1 identical over 8 bases. The CDR3 sequence is 15 residues long. Losses at the gene ends were 3 bases for V and 6 bases for J; bases not matched to a gene: 7. Germline values: CDR1 LNHDA, CDR2 SQIVND (reference sequence).

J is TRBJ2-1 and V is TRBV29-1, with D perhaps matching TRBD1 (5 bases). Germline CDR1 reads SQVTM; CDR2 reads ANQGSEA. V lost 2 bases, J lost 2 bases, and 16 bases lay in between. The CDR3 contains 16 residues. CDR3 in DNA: TGCAGCGTTGAATACGCCTTCGGCAGGGCCTACAATGAGCAGTTCTTC. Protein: CSVEYAFGRAYNEQFF.

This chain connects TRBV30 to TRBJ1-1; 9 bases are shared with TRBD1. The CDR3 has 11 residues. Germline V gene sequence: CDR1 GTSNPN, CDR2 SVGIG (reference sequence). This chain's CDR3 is CAGEVGQGAFF. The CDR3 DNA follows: TGTGCTGGGGAGGTAGGACAGGGGGCTTTCTTT. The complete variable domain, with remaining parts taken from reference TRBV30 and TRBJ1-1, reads SQTIHQWPATLVQPVGSPLSLECTVEGTSNPNLYWYRQAAGRGLQLLFYSVGIGQISSEVPQNLSASRPQDRQFILSSKKLLLSDSGFYLCAGEVGQGAFFGQGTRLTVV.

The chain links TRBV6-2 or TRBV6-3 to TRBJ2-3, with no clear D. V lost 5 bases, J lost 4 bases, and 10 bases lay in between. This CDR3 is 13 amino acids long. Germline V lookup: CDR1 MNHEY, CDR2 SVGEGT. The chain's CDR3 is CASSVSLADTQYF. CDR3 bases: TGTGCCAGCAGTGTCAGTCTTGCAGATACGCAGTATTTT.

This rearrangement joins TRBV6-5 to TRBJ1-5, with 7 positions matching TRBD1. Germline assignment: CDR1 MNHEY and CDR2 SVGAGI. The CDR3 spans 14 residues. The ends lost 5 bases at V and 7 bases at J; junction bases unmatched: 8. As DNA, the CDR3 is TGTGCCAGCAGTCCGACAGGGACGGGGCAGCCCCAGCATTTT. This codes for CASSPTGTGQPQHF.

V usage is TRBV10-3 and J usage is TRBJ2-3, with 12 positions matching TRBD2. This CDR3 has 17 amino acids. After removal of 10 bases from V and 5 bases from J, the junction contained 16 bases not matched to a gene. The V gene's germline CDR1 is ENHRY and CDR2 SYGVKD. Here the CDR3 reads CATNLRSSGGVVDTQYF. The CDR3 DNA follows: TGTGCCACCAACCTCCGATCTAGCGGGGGGGTGGTAGATACGCAGTATTTT.

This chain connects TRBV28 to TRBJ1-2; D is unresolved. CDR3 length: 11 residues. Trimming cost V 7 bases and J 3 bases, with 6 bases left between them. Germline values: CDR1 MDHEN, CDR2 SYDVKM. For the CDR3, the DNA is TGTGCCAGCAACCGAGACTATGGCTACACCTTC. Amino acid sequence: CASNRDYGYTF.

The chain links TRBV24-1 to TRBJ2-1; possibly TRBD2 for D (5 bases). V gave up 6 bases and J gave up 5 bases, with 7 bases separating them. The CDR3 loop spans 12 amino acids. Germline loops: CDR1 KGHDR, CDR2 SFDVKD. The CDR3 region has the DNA TGTGCCACCAGTTCGGGGAACAATGAGCAGTTCTTC. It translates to CATSSGNNEQFF.

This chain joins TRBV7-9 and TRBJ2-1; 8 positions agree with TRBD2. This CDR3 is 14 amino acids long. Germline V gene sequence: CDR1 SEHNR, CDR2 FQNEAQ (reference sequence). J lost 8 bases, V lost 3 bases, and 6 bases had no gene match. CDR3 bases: TGTGCCAGCAGCTTGCAAGGGACTAGACATGAGCAGTTCTTC. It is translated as CASSLQGTRHEQFF.